The clone carrying this T cell receptor (beta chain) was recorded a few times. Per germline, CDR1 SGHAT and CDR2 FQNNGV. V lost 4 bases and J 4 bases, leaving 17 bases between the germline ends. The CDR3 covers 16 residues. The sample is drawn from a study of control samples from healthy donors and cancer patients. Profiled with immunoSEQ multiplex PCR; TCRdb holds only in-frame clones, not every one. The sample shows about 100,000 clones, around 89% of them seen only once. The V gene is TRBV11-2, the J gene TRBJ1-5; TRBD1 might be the D (5 bases). The origin of this receptor is a man aged 25 to 40 in good health. Sequencing was performed on blood. CDR3 coding DNA: TGTGCCAGCAGCTCCGACTCGTGGGGCTTTAATCAGCCCCAGCATTTT. Its protein is CASSSDSWGFNQPQHF. Complete variable domain (other parts from reference TRBV11-2 and TRBJ1-5): EAGVAQSPRYKIIEKRQSVAFWCNPISGHATLYWYQQILGQGPKLLIQFQNNGVVDDSQLPKDRFSAERLKGVDSTLKIQPAKLEDSAVYLCASSSDSWGFNQPQHFGDGTRLSIL.